These 7 T cell receptor beta chains were sequenced from one sample in a study of shared clonotypes between healthy human individuals. Only in-frame clones appear in the TCRdb table, and some are missing; sequencing was by immunoSEQ multiplex PCR. The sample holds about 510,000 clones; 60% to 80% are singletons and the top ten take about 12%. Sequenced: PBMCs. The receptor source for this set is a woman in her thirties or forties in good health. Some clones in this sample may be carry-over from other donors' samples.

The rearrangement links TRBV7-2 to TRBJ2-4; maybe TRBD2 (5 bases). V was trimmed by 6 bases and J by 6 bases, leaving 9 bases between them. From germline, CDR1 is SGHTA and CDR2 FQGNSA. The CDR3 extends over 12 amino acids. This CDR3 reads CASRGSGNIQYF. As DNA, the CDR3 is TGTGCCAGCAGAGGAAGCGGAAACATTCAGTACTTC. The full variable domain, its missing parts supplied by reference TRBV7-2 and TRBJ2-4, is GAGVSQSPSNKVTEKGKDVELRCDPISGHTALYWYRQSLGQGLEFLIYFQGNSAPDKSGLPSDRFSAERTGGSVSTLTIQRTQQEDSAVYLCASRGSGNIQYFGAGTRLSVL.

This clone was picked up one time. The CDR3 spells CASSDSGVEATEAFF. Here the CDR3 DNA reads TGTGCCAGCAGTGATTCGGGGGTAGAGGCCACTGAAGCTTTCTTT. The rearrangement links TRBV2 to TRBJ1-1; D is perhaps TRBD1 (5 bases). V was pared by 3 bases and J by 4 bases, with 15 bases between. This CDR3 region has 15 residues. Germline V gene lookup returns CDR1 SNHLY and CDR2 FYNNEI.

This clone was detected once. The chain combines TRBV5-1 with TRBJ2-1; TRBD1 aligns across 10 bases. The ends lost 4 bases at V and 5 bases at J; junction bases unmatched: 6. The CDR3 loop spans 15 amino acids. From germline, CDR1 is SGHRS and CDR2 YFSETQ. CDR3 loop: CASSGDRGLHNEQFF. The CDR3 DNA sequence: TGCGCCAGCAGCGGCGACAGGGGGCTTCACAATGAGCAGTTCTTC.

The chain employs TRBV28 and TRBJ2-5; 10 nucleotides match TRBD2. J gave up 7 bases and V 5 bases, and 22 bases lay outside the gene matches. Germline CDR1 is MDHEN and CDR2 is SYDVKM. This CDR3 comprises 19 residues. This CDR3 is CASSRLTLKREGQGGTQYF. The CDR3 region has the DNA TGTGCCAGCAGTCGATTGACCCTTAAGCGGGAGGGCCAAGGTGGGACCCAGTACTTC.

This sequence joins TRBV5-4 and TRBJ1-4, with D perhaps TRBD1 (6 bases). The CDR3 extends over 14 amino acids. Germline loops: CDR1 SGHNT, CDR2 YYREEE (reference sequence). V dropped 1 base and J dropped 8 bases, with 12 bases sitting between them. The DNA for the CDR3 is TGTGCCAGCAGCTTGTGGGGGGCTGGGGAAAAACTGTTTTTT. This translates into CASSLWGAGEKLFF. Combining the CDR3 with reference TRBV5-4 and TRBJ1-4 gives the whole variable domain ETGVTQSPTHLIKTRGQQVTLRCSSQSGHNTVSWYQQALGQGPQFIFQYYREEENGRGNFPPRFSGLQFPNYSSELNVNALELDDSALYLCASSLWGAGEKLFFGSGTQLSVL.

The genes are TRBV28 and TRBJ2-7, with D perhaps matching TRBD1 (5 bases). CDR3 length equals 13 residues. V was cut by 7 bases and J by 6 bases, with 16 bases left in between. Germline V gene sequence: CDR1 MDHEN, CDR2 SYDVKM. The CDR3 is CASTETDSGEQYF. The CDR3 nucleotides read TGTGCCAGCACCGAGACAGACTCGGGCGAGCAGTACTTC.

The CDR3 region has the DNA TGTGCCAGCAGCTTTGTGGGCACTGAAGCTTTCTTT. Encoded protein: CASSFVGTEAFF. The V gene is TRBV7-8, the J gene TRBJ1-1; D gene unclear. Per the germline V gene, CDR1 is SGHVS and CDR2 is FQNEAQ. The CDR3 covers 12 residues. V gave up 3 bases and J gave up 4 bases, with 6 bases separating them.